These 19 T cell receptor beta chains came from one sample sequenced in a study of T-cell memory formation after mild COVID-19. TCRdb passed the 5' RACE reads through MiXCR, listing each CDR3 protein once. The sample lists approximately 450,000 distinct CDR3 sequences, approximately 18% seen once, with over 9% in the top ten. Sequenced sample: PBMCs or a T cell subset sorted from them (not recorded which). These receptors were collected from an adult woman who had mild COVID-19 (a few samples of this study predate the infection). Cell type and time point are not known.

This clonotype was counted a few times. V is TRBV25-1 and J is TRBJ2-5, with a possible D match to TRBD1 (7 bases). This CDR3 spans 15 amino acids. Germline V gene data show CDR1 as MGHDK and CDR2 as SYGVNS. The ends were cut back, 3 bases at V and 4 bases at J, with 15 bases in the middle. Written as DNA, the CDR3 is TGTGCCAGCAGTGACCCCCACAGGGGAGGAGAGACCCAGTACTTC. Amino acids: CASSDPHRGGETQYF.

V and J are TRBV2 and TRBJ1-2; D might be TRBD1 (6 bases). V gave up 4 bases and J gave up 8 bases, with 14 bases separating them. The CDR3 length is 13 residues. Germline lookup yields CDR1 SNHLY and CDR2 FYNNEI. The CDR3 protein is CASSVDSQMGYTF. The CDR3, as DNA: TGTGCCAGCAGTGTGGACAGCCAGATGGGCTACACCTTC.

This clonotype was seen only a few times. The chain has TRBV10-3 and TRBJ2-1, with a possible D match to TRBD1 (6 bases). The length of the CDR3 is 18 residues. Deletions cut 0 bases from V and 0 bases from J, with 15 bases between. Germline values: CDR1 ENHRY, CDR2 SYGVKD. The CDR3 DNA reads TGTGCCATCAGTGAGTCTGTGGCCCGGGACATCTCCTACAATGAGCAGTTCTTC. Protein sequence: CAISESVARDISYNEQFF.

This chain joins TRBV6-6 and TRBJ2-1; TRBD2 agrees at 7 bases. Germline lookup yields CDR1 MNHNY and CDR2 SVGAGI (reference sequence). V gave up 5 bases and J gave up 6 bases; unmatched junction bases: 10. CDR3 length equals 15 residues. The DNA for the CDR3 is TGTGCCAGCAGTATTTCTAGCGGAGTCGGCAATGAGCAGTTCTTC. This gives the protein CASSISSGVGNEQFF.

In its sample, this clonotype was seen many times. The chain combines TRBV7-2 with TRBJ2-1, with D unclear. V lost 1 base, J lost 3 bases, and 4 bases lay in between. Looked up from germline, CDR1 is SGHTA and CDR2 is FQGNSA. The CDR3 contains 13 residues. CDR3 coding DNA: TGTGCCAGCAGCTTAGGCCACTACAATGAGCAGTTCTTC. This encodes CASSLGHYNEQFF.

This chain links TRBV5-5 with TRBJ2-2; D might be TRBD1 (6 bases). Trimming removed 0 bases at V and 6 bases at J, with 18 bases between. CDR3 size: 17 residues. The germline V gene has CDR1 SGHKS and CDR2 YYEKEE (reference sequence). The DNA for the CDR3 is TGTGCCAGCAGCTTGGAGGGTGACAGGATTAACGCCGGGGAGCTGTTTTTT. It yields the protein CASSLEGDRINAGELFF.

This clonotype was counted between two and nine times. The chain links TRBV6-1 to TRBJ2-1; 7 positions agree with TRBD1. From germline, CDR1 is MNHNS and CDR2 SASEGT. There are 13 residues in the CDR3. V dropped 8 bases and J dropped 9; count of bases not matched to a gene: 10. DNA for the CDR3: TGTGCCAGCCTGGGACAGTCTTGGGGTGAGCAGTTCTTC. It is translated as CASLGQSWGEQFF.

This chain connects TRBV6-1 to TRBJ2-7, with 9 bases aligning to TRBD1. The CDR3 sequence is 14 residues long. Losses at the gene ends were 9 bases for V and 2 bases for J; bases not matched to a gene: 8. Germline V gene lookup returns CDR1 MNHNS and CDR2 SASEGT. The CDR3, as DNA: TGTGCCAGTCTCCCGGGACAGGGCCCCTACGAGCAGTACTTC. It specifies CASLPGQGPYEQYF.

The CDR3 region has the DNA TGTGCCAGCAGCTTGGTGTGGGGGAAATCTCAGCCCCAGCATTTT. Translation gives CASSLVWGKSQPQHF. V gene TRBV5-5 combines with J gene TRBJ1-5, with a possible D match to TRBD1 (5 bases). Germline V gives CDR1 SGHKS, CDR2 YYEKEE (reference sequence). CDR3 length: 15 residues. The V end was cut by 0 bases, the J end by 6 bases, with 13 bases between. The full variable domain, with the rest looked up from reference TRBV5-5 and TRBJ1-5, is DAGVTQSPTHLIKTRGQQVTLRCSPISGHKSVSWYQQVLGQGPQFIFQYYEKEERGRGNFPDRFSARQFPNYSSELNVNALLLGDSALYLCASSLVWGKSQPQHFGDGTRLSIL.

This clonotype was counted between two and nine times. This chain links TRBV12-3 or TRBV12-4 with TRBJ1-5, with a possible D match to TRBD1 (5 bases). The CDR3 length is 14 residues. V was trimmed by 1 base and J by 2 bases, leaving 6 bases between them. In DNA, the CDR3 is TGTGCCAGCAGTTTAGTACAGGGCAATCAGCCCCAGCATTTT. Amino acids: CASSLVQGNQPQHF.

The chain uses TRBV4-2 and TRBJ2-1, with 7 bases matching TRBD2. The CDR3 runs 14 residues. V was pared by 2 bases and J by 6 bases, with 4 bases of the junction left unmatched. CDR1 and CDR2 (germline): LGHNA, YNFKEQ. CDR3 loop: CASSQSGGPNEQFF. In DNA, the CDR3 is TGTGCCAGCAGCCAATCGGGGGGACCCAATGAGCAGTTCTTC.

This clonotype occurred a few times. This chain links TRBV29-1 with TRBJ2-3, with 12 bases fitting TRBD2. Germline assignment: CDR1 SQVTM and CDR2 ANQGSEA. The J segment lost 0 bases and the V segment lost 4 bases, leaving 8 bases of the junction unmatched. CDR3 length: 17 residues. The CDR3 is CSVGGTSGLPSTDTQYF. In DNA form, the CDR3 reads TGCAGCGTTGGCGGGACTAGCGGGCTTCCTAGCACAGATACGCAGTATTTT.

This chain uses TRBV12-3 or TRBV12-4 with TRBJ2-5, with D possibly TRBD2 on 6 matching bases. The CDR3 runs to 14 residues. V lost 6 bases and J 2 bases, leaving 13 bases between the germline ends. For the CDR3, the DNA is TGTGCCAGCAGCCGGGGGACCGTACAAGAGACCCAGTACTTC. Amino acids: CASSRGTVQETQYF.

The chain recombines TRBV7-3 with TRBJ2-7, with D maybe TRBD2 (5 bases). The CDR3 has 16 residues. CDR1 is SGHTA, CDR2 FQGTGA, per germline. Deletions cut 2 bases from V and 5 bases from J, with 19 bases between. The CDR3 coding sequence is TGTGCCAGCAGCTTAGGCCCGGGAAACCGAAGAGACGAGCAGTACTTC. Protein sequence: CASSLGPGNRRDEQYF.

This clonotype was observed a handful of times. CDR3 coding DNA: TGTGCCAGCAGCCAAGTTAGGCGAGAGACCCAGTACTTC. Its protein is CASSQVRRETQYF. The chain links TRBV3-1 to TRBJ2-5; no clear D. The CDR3 length is 13 residues. Trimming left V 1 base short and J 4 bases short, with 7 bases between. Germline V lookup: CDR1 LGHDT, CDR2 YNNKEL (reference sequence).

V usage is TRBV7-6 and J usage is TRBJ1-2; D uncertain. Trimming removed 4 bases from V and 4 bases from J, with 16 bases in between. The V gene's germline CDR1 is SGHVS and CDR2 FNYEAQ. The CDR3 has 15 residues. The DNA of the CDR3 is TGTGCCAGCAGCTCATCCTTAGCTGTAGGCTATGGCTACACCTTC. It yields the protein CASSSSLAVGYGYTF.

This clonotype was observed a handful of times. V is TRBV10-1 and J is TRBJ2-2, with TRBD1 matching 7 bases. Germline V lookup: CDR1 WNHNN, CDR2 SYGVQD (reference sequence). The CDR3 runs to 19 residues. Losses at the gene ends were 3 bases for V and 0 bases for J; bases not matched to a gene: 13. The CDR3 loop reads CASSDPSRNGTANTGELFF. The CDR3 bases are TGCGCCAGCAGTGACCCGAGTAGGAACGGGACAGCGAACACCGGGGAGCTGTTTTTT.

This CDR3 is CASSLVPSGIHEQYF. The CDR3 region has the DNA TGTGCCAGCAGCTTAGTTCCTAGCGGGATCCACGAGCAGTACTTC. The J gene is TRBJ2-7, the V gene TRBV7-9; TRBD2 matches at 9 bases. After removal of 1 base from V and 5 bases from J, the junction contained 6 bases not matched to a gene. Germline V CDR1 and CDR2: SEHNR, FQNEAQ (reference sequence). The CDR3 length is 15 residues.

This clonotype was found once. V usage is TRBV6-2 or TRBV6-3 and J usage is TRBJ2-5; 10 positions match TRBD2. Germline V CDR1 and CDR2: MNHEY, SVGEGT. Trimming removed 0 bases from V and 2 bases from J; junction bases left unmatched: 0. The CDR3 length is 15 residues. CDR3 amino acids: CASSYSSGGQETQYF. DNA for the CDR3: TGTGCCAGCAGTTACTCTAGCGGGGGGCAAGAGACCCAGTACTTC.